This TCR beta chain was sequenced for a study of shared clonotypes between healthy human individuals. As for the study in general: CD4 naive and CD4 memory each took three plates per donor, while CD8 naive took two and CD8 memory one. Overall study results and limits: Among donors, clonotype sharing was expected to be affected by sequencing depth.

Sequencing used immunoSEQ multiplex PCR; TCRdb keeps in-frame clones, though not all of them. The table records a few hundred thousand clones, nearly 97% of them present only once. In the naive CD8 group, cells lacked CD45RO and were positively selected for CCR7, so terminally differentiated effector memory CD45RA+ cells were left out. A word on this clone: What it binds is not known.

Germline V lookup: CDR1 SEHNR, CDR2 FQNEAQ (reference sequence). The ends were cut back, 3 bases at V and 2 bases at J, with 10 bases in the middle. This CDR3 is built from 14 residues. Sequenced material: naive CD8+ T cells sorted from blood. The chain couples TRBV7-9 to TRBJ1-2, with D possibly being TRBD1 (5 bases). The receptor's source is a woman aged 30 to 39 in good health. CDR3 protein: CASSLGDRNYGYTF. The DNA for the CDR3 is TGTGCCAGCAGCTTGGGGGACCGAAACTATGGCTACACCTTC.